This T cell receptor (beta chain) comes out of a study of blood T cell repertoires in COVID-19. Study summary: Sites in the United States, Italy and Spain provided acute and convalescent COVID-19 samples. PBMCs, B-cell-depleted T cells, or T cells were the source of the cDNA or gDNA that made up the material.

Authors' methods: From reference gene primer amplification, estimates of nucleated cell counts were derived. Libraries were prepared by immunoSEQ multiplex PCR; TCRdb keeps only in-frame clonotypes and omits some of them. The DNA gave D and trimming, while V, J and clone size come from that table. The sample shows more than 250,000 clones, more than 70% of them seen only once. This sequence was found in a woman aged 45-65 years with acute or convalescent COVID-19. The sample consisted of peripheral blood.

CDR3 loop: CASSYGGQGGGGYTF. The DNA for the CDR3 is TGTGCCAGCAGTTATGGTGGACAGGGTGGTGGTGGCTACACCTTC. The chain joins TRBV6-5 to TRBJ1-2; 8 nucleotides align to TRBD1. The J segment lost 7 bases and the V segment lost 3 bases, leaving 10 bases of the junction unmatched. CDR3 length: 15 residues. Germline V gene sequence: CDR1 MNHEY, CDR2 SVGAGI.